A selection of T cell receptor beta chains follows, all from one sample in a study of human T cells and chemical hapten exposure. Each CDR3 protein is one row after TCRdb ran MiXCR on the RACE reads. This sample carries some 81,000 distinct CDR3 sequences, around 7% of them seen once, and the ten largest clones take about 1.6%. This specimen was whole blood, taken in connection with sensitization to the hapten diphenylcyclopropenone (DPC). Receptor source: a woman under 40 with alopecia areata. Some clones in this sample may be carry-over from other donors' samples. Both conserved end residues are part of each CDR3. Each record gives: V gene, D gene, clone size, J gene, CDR3 protein, CDR3 DNA. The D gene is left open where the match is weak. Size values are once, few and many counts, or a class for expanded clones, and some rows have none.

v_call: TRBV6-5; d_call: NA; clone_size: NA; j_call: TRBJ1-1; cdr3_aa: CATSHRDENTEAFF; cdr3_nt: TGTGCCACTTCTCACAGGGATGAGAACACTGAAGCTTTCTTT
v_call: TRBV18; d_call: NA; clone_size: few; j_call: TRBJ2-5; cdr3_aa: CASSPARKETQYF; cdr3_nt: TGTGCCAGCTCACCAGCCAGAAAAGAGACCCAGTACTTC
v_call: TRBV30; d_call: NA; clone_size: NA; j_call: TRBJ2-7; cdr3_aa: CAWSALGLSSSYEQYF; cdr3_nt: TGTGCCTGGAGCGCATTGGGTCTTAGCTCTTCCTACGAGCAGTACTTC
v_call: TRBV15; d_call: TRBD1; clone_size: NA; j_call: TRBJ1-4; cdr3_aa: CVTSREGPGQANEKLFF; cdr3_nt: TGTGTCACCAGCAGAGAAGGACCGGGACAGGCTAATGAAAAACTGTTTTTT
v_call: TRBV15; d_call: NA; clone_size: NA; j_call: TRBJ1-5; cdr3_aa: CATSRDFGQENLPQHF; cdr3_nt: TGTGCCACCAGCAGAGATTTCGGCCAGGAAAATCTGCCCCAGCATTTT
v_call: TRBV13; d_call: TRBD1; clone_size: many; j_call: TRBJ1-6; cdr3_aa: CASSFTGGGYSPLHF; cdr3_nt: TGTGCCAGCAGCTTTACAGGGGGTGGTTACTCACCCCTCCACTTT
v_call: TRBV13; d_call: TRBD2; clone_size: many; j_call: TRBJ2-3; cdr3_aa: CASSLPSGGSTDTQYF; cdr3_nt: TGTGCCAGCAGCTTACCTAGCGGGGGGTCCACAGATACGCAGTATTTT
v_call: TRBV7-2; d_call: NA; clone_size: many; j_call: TRBJ2-3; cdr3_aa: CASSLDFSGDTDTQYF; cdr3_nt: TGTGCCAGCAGCTTAGATTTTTCAGGGGATACAGATACGCAGTATTTT
v_call: TRBV9; d_call: NA; clone_size: many; j_call: TRBJ1-1; cdr3_aa: CASSVVVNTEAFF; cdr3_nt: TGTGCCAGCAGCGTAGTCGTAAACACTGAAGCTTTCTTT
v_call: TRBV6-1; d_call: NA; clone_size: many; j_call: TRBJ1-1; cdr3_aa: CASSLLTVEAFF; cdr3_nt: TGTGCCAGCAGCCTCCTGACAGTTGAAGCTTTCTTT
v_call: TRBV28; d_call: TRBD2; clone_size: many; j_call: TRBJ2-7; cdr3_aa: CASGAGPPFYEQYF; cdr3_nt: TGTGCCAGCGGAGCGGGACCGCCTTTCTACGAGCAGTACTTC
v_call: TRBV20-1; d_call: NA; clone_size: many; j_call: TRBJ2-6; cdr3_aa: CSAPGVRRDSSGANVLTF; cdr3_nt: TGCAGTGCTCCCGGTGTCAGGCGGGATAGCTCTGGGGCCAACGTCCTGACTTTC
v_call: TRBV7-2; d_call: TRBD2; clone_size: NA; j_call: TRBJ2-1; cdr3_aa: CASSDSGGAFDEQFF; cdr3_nt: TGTGCCAGCAGTGATAGCGGGGGGGCCTTCGATGAGCAGTTCTTC
v_call: TRBV6-5; d_call: NA; clone_size: many; j_call: TRBJ1-4; cdr3_aa: CASSSTELNEKLFF; cdr3_nt: TGTGCCAGCAGTTCGACAGAGCTTAATGAAAAACTGTTTTTT
v_call: TRBV5-6; d_call: NA; clone_size: NA; j_call: TRBJ1-1; cdr3_aa: CASSLPSINTEAFF; cdr3_nt: TGTGCCAGCAGCTTGCCATCAATCAACACTGAAGCTTTCTTT
v_call: TRBV3-1; d_call: TRBD2; clone_size: many; j_call: TRBJ2-1; cdr3_aa: CASSQGRLAGGPKDEQFF; cdr3_nt: TGTGCCAGCAGCCAAGGACGTCTAGCGGGGGGGCCGAAGGATGAGCAGTTCTTC
v_call: TRBV12-3/TRBV12-4; d_call: TRBD1; clone_size: many; j_call: TRBJ1-4; cdr3_aa: CASSVGTGTGGEKLFF; cdr3_nt: TGTGCCAGCAGCGTAGGTACCGGGACAGGGGGCGAAAAACTGTTTTTT
v_call: TRBV6-6; d_call: NA; clone_size: many; j_call: TRBJ1-6; cdr3_aa: CASSYSSGRPNSPLHF; cdr3_nt: TGTGCCAGCAGTTACAGTTCGGGACGGCCTAATTCACCCCTCCACTTT
v_call: TRBV29-1; d_call: NA; clone_size: NA; j_call: TRBJ1-2; cdr3_aa: CSVEDFNTPSYGYTF; cdr3_nt: TGCAGCGTTGAAGATTTTAACACGCCGTCCTATGGCTACACCTTC
v_call: TRBV5-4; d_call: TRBD2; clone_size: few; j_call: TRBJ2-5; cdr3_aa: CASSPGLAGGMYQETQYF; cdr3_nt: TGTGCCAGCAGCCCGGGACTAGCGGGGGGCATGTACCAAGAGACCCAGTACTTC
v_call: TRBV9; d_call: TRBD2; clone_size: many; j_call: TRBJ2-1; cdr3_aa: CASSARAGGTYNEQFF; cdr3_nt: TGTGCCAGCAGCGCCCGGGCCGGGGGGACCTACAATGAGCAGTTCTTC
v_call: TRBV12-3/TRBV12-4; d_call: NA; clone_size: many; j_call: TRBJ2-3; cdr3_aa: CASSFTGKGDTQYF; cdr3_nt: TGTGCCAGCAGTTTTACAGGGAAAGGGGATACGCAGTATTTT
v_call: TRBV27; d_call: NA; clone_size: NA; j_call: TRBJ1-4; cdr3_aa: CASSRKATNEKLFF; cdr3_nt: TGTGCCAGCAGTCGGAAAGCAACTAATGAAAAACTGTTTTTT
v_call: TRBV7-9; d_call: NA; clone_size: NA; j_call: TRBJ1-3; cdr3_aa: CASSSRRSGNTIYF; cdr3_nt: TGTGCCAGCAGCTCGCGTAGGTCTGGAAACACCATATATTTT
v_call: TRBV3-1; d_call: TRBD1; clone_size: many; j_call: TRBJ2-7; cdr3_aa: CASSQVLGGSYEQYF; cdr3_nt: TGTGCCAGCAGCCAAGTGCTAGGGGGCAGCTACGAGCAGTACTTC
v_call: TRBV5-1; d_call: NA; clone_size: few; j_call: TRBJ1-1; cdr3_aa: CASSSAVTEAFF; cdr3_nt: TGCGCCAGCAGCTCCGCGGTCACTGAAGCTTTCTTT
v_call: TRBV20-1; d_call: NA; clone_size: many; j_call: TRBJ1-2; cdr3_aa: CSASMGLNYGYTF; cdr3_nt: TGCAGTGCTAGTATGGGGCTGAACTATGGCTACACCTTC
v_call: TRBV2; d_call: NA; clone_size: many; j_call: TRBJ2-5; cdr3_aa: CASSEEGYQETQYF; cdr3_nt: TGTGCCAGCAGTGAAGAGGGGTACCAAGAGACCCAGTACTTC